This TCR beta chain was sequenced for a study of blood T cells in healthy people across ages. Alongside a J-beta primer mix, a sample-barcoded 5' primer served in a second PCR lasting roughly 7 to 12 cycles. Using its own MiXCR run on the 5' RACE reads, TCRdb lists one record per CDR3 protein. The repertoire holds fewer than 1,200,000 distinct CDR3 sequences, 20% to 25% seen once, with approximately 0.7% in the top ten. The CDR3 sequence is 15 residues long. V was trimmed by 0 bases and J by 8 bases, leaving 15 bases between them. Germline CDR1 is SGHRS and CDR2 is YFSETQ. The same sample was also studied in work on T cells of mothers and their children.

The TCR sequence derives from a girl aged 2 to 9 in good health. Sequencing was carried out using blood. The chain carries TRBV5-1 and TRBJ2-1; D tentatively reads TRBD1 or TRBD2 (5 bases each). The CDR3 region is CASSLASGPRDEQFF. Written as DNA, the CDR3 is TGCGCCAGCAGCTTGGCTTCGGGACCCCGCGATGAGCAGTTCTTC.